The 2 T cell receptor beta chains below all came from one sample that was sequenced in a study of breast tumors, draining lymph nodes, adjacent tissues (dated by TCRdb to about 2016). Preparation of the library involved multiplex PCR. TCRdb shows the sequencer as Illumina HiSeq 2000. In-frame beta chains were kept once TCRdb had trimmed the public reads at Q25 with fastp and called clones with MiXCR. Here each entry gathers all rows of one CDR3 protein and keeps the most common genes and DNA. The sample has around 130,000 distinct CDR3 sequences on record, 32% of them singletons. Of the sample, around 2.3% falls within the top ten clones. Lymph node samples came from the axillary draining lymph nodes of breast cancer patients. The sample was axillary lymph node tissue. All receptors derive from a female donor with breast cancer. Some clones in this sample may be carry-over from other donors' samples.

CDR3 DNA: TGTGCCAGCAGTTACCCCGGGAAAAATGAGCAGTTCTTC. Translated: CASSYPGKNEQFF. The V and J genes are TRBV6-2 or TRBV6-3 and TRBJ2-1, with D possibly being TRBD2 (5 bases). Germline V gives CDR1 MNHEY, CDR2 SVGEGT. Trimming stripped 2 bases from V and 7 bases from J, with 9 bases between. The CDR3 spans 13 residues.

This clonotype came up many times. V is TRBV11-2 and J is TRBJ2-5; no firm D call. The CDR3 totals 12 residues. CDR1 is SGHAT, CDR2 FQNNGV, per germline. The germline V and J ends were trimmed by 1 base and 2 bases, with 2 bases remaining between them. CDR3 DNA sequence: TGTGCCAGCAGCTTAGGACAAGAGACCCAGTACTTC. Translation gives CASSLGQETQYF.